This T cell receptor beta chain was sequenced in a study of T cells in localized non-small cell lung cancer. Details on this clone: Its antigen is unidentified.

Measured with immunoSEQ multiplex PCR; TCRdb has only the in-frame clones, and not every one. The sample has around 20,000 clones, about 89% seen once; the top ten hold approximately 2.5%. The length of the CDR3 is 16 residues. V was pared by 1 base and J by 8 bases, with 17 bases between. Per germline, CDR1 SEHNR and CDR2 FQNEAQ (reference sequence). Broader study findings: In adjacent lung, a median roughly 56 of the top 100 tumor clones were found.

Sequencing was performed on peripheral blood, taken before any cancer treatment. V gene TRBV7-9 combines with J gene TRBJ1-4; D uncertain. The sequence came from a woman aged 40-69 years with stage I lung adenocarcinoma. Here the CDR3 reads CASSLGSGSLEEKLFF. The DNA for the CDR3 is TGTGCCAGCAGCTTAGGGTCGGGGTCTTTAGAAGAAAAACTGTTTTTT.